The 10 T cell receptor beta chains below all came from one sample that was sequenced in a study of early T cells in non-severe SARS-CoV-2 infection. TCRdb ran MiXCR on the 5' RACE reads and lists one entry per CDR3 protein. Among over 60,000 distinct CDR3 sequences listed, over 9.5% were seen once. Sequences were derived from whole blood, sampled at baseline. The receptors derive from an adult who was a healthcare worker with PCR-confirmed SARS-CoV-2 infection or an uninfected control (not recorded which).

The rearrangement uses TRBV29-1 and TRBJ2-7; 8 positions agree with TRBD1. Looked up from germline, CDR1 is SQVTM and CDR2 is ANQGSEA. The CDR3 is made up of 14 amino acids. The V gene end was trimmed by 6 bases and the J gene end by 4 bases; junction bases not matched to a gene: 11. CDR3 region: CSVGRGQGTYEQYF. DNA for the CDR3: TGCAGCGTGGGCAGAGGACAGGGTACTTACGAGCAGTACTTC.

This clonotype was recorded many times. The chain recombines TRBV6-6 with TRBJ2-1; TRBD2 agrees at 13 bases. Germline trimming cut 5 bases from V and 5 bases from J; bases unmatched to any gene: 15. The germline V gene has CDR1 MNHNY and CDR2 SVGAGI (reference sequence). The CDR3 spans 19 residues. The CDR3 protein is CASSPRLAGGQIGDNEQFF. The CDR3 coding sequence is TGTGCCAGCAGTCCCCGACTAGCGGGGGGCCAAATAGGGGACAATGAGCAGTTCTTC.

This clonotype was counted only a few times. This chain links TRBV9 with TRBJ2-5; the match to TRBD2 covers 7 bases. Unmatched junction bases numbered 15, after V lost 4 bases and J lost 6 bases. The CDR3 totals 16 residues. Germline V gives CDR1 SGDLS, CDR2 YYNGEE. The DNA for the CDR3 is TGTGCCAGCAGCTCAGAACGTGTGAGCGGGGTAAAGACCCAGTACTTC. Amino acids: CASSSERVSGVKTQYF.

The chain joins TRBV18 to TRBJ2-1; D gene uncertain. CDR3 size: 13 residues. Looked up from germline, CDR1 is KGHSH and CDR2 is LQKENI. V gave up 3 bases and J gave up 9 bases, with 12 bases separating them. In nucleotides, the CDR3 is TGTGCCAGCTCACCGGCCCCGACGGGTGAGCAGTTCTTC. Its protein product is CASSPAPTGEQFF.

This clonotype was recorded a few times. V usage is TRBV21-1 and J usage is TRBJ2-7. TRBV21-1 is noted as a pseudogene. This CDR3 is 11 amino acids long. The chain's CDR3 is CASSQRYEQYF. The CDR3 DNA reads TGTGCCAGCAGCCAGCGCTACGAGCAGTACTTC.

The chain is built from TRBV7-2 and TRBJ1-6; D is unclear. Germline CDR1 reads SGHTA; CDR2 reads FQGNSA. The CDR3 is 18 amino acids. Trimming pared 1 base from V and 0 bases from J, leaving 13 bases between. CDR3 sequence reads: CASSLESGRSSYNSPLHF. The CDR3 DNA sequence: TGTGCCAGCAGCTTAGAGTCAGGACGGAGCTCCTATAATTCACCCCTCCACTTT.

In this sample, this clonotype turned up a few times. The rearrangement links TRBV2 to TRBJ1-1; weak D call: TRBD1 (5 bases). The V gene lost 3 bases and the J gene lost 2 bases, with 7 bases spanning the gap. Germline CDR1 and CDR2: SNHLY and FYNNEI. The CDR3 totals 13 residues. The CDR3 sequence: CASSEQGNTEAFF. The CDR3 region has the DNA TGTGCCAGCAGTGAGCAGGGAAACACTGAAGCTTTCTTT.

In this sample, this clonotype turned up many times. This chain joins TRBV6-6 and TRBJ1-2, with D tentatively TRBD1 (6 bases). Trimming took 2 bases from V and 3 from J, leaving 13 bases between them. CDR3 length: 15 residues. From germline, CDR1 is MNHNY and CDR2 SVGAGI (reference sequence). As DNA, the CDR3 is TGTGCCAGCAGTTACGGGGGGGGGCAGGACTATGGCTACACCTTC. The encoded protein is CASSYGGGQDYGYTF.

This clonotype has ten or more counts. This rearrangement joins TRBV20-1 to TRBJ1-2; D gene unclear. V shed 7 bases and J shed 4 bases, with 13 bases lying between them. Germline V CDR1 and CDR2: DFQATT, SNEGSKA (reference sequence). The length of the CDR3 is 12 residues. The CDR3 bases are TGCAGTGGGAACAGCGAGACCTATGGCTACACCTTC. It is translated as CSGNSETYGYTF.

This clonotype was observed many times. The V call is TRBV5-1, the J call TRBJ2-4, with 9 positions matching TRBD2. The ends lost 4 bases at V and 5 bases at J; junction bases unmatched: 10. Germline CDR1 SGHRS, CDR2 YFSETQ. The CDR3 is 16 residues long. Written as DNA, the CDR3 is TGCGCCAGCAGCCCGGAGGGGATAGCGGGGGAAAACATTCAGTACTTC. It codes for CASSPEGIAGENIQYF. The variable domain in full, with the rest retrieved from reference TRBV5-1 and TRBJ2-4, is KAGVTQTPRYLIKTRGQQVTLSCSPISGHRSVSWYQQTPGQGLQFLFEYFSETQRNKGNFPGRFSGRQFSNSRSEMNVSTLELGDSALYLCASSPEGIAGENIQYFGAGTRLSVL.